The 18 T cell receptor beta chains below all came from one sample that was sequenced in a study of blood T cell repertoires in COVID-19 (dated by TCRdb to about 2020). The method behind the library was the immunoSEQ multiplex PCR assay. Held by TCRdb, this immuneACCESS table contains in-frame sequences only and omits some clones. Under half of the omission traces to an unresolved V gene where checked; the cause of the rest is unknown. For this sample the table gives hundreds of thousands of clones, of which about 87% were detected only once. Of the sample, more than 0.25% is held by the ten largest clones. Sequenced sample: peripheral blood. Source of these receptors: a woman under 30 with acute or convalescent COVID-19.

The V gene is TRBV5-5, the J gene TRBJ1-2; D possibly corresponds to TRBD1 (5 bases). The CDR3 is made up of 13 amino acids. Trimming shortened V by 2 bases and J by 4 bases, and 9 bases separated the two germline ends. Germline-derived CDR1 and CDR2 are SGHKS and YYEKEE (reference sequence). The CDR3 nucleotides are TGTGCCAGCAGCTTAGGGGTTGGCTATGGCTACACCTTC. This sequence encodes CASSLGVGYGYTF.

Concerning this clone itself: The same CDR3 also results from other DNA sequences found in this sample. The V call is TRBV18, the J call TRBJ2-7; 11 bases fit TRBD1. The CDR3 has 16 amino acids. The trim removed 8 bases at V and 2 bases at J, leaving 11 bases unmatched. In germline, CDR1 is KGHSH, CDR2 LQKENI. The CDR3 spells CASATGGTGGAYEQYF. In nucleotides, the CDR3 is TGTGCCAGCGCAACTGGCGGGACAGGGGGTGCCTACGAGCAGTACTTC.

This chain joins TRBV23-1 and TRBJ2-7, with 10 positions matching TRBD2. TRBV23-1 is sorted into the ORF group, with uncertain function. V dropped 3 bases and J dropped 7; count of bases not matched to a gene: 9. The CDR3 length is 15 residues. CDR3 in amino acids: CASSQETSGKPEQYF. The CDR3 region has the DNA TGCGCCAGCAGTCAGGAAACTAGCGGGAAGCCGGAGCAGTACTTC.

For the CDR3, the DNA is TGTGCCATCAGGGCCAATGGGCGGGGTATGGGATCTAGCACAGATACGCAGTATTTT. Residues: CAIRANGRGMGSSTDTQYF. The chain has TRBV10-3 and TRBJ2-3, with D perhaps TRBD2 (6 bases). The germline V gene encodes CDR1 ENHRY and CDR2 SYGVKD. The CDR3 totals 19 residues. V was trimmed by 6 bases and J by 0 bases, leaving 25 bases between them.

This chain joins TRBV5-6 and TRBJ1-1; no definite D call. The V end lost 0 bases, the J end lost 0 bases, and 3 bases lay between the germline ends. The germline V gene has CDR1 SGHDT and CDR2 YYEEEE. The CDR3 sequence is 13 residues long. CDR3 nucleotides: TGTGCCAGCAGCTTGGCCGTGAACACTGAAGCTTTCTTT. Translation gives CASSLAVNTEAFF.

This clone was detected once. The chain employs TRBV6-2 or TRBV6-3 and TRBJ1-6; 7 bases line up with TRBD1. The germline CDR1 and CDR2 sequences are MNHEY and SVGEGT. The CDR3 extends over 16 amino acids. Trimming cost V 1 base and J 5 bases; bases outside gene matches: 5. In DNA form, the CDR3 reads TGTGCCAGCAGTTACTTTCCACAGGGGAATAATTCACCCCTCCACTTT. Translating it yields CASSYFPQGNNSPLHF.

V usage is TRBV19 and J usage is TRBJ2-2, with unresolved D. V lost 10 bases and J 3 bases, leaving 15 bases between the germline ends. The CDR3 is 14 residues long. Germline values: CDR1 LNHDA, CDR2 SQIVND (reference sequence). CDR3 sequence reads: CATHSHGDTGELFF. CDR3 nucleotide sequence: TGTGCCACCCACAGTCACGGCGACACCGGGGAGCTGTTTTTT.

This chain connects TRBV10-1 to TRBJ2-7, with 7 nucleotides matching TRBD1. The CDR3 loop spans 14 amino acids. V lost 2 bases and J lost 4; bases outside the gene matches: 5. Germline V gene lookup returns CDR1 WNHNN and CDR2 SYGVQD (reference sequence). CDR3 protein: CASSETGVEYEQYF. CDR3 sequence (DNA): TGCGCCAGCAGTGAGACAGGGGTTGAATACGAGCAGTACTTC.

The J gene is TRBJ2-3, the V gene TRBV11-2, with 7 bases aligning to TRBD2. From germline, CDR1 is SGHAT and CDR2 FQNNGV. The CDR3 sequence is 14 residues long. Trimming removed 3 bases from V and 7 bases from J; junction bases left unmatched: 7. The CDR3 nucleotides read TGTGCCAGCAGCTTTGAGCGGGGTAGATATACGCAGTATTTT. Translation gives CASSFERGRYTQYF.

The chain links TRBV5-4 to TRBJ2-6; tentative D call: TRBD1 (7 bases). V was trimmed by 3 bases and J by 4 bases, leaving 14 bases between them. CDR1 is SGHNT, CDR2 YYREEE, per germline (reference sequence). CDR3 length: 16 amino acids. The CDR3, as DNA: TGTGCCAGCAGCTGGGGGGACAGCCGGGGGGCCAACGTCCTGACTTTC. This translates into CASSWGDSRGANVLTF. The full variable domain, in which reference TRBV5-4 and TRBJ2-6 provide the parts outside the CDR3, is ETGVTQSPTHLIKTRGQQVTLRCSSQSGHNTVSWYQQALGQGPQFIFQYYREEENGRGNFPPRFSGLQFPNYSSELNVNALELDDSALYLCASSWGDSRGANVLTFGAGSRLTVL.

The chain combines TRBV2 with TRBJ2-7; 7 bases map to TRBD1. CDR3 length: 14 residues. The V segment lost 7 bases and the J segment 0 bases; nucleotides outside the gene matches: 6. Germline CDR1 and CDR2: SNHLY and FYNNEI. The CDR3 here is CASMDRLISYEQYF. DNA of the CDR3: TGTGCCAGCATGGACAGGCTTATCTCCTACGAGCAGTACTTC.

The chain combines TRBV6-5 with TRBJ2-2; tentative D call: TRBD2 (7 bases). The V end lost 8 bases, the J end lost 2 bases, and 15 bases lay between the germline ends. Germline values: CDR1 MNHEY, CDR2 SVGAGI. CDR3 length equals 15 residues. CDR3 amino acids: CASGGARVNTGELFF. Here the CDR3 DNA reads TGTGCCAGCGGGGGGGCAAGGGTAAACACCGGGGAGCTGTTTTTT.

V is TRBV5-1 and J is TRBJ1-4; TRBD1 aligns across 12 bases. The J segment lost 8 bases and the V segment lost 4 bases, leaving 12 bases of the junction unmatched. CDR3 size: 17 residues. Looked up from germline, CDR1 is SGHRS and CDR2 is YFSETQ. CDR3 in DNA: TGCGCCAGCAGCGCGACCGGGACAGGGGGCCTTTGGGAAAAACTGTTTTTT. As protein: CASSATGTGGLWEKLFF.

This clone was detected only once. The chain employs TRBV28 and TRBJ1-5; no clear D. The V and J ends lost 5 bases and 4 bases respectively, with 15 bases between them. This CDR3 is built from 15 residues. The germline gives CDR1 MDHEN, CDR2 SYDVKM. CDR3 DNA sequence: TGTGCCAGCAGTCCGCGGGCACGGAGAAATCAGCCCCAGCATTTT. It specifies CASSPRARRNQPQHF.

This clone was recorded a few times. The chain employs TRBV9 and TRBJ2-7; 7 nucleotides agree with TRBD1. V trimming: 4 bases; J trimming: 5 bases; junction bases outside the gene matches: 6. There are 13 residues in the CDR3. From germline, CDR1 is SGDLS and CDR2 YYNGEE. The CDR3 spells CASSPTGFHEQYF. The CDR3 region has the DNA TGTGCCAGCAGCCCGACAGGGTTCCACGAGCAGTACTTC.

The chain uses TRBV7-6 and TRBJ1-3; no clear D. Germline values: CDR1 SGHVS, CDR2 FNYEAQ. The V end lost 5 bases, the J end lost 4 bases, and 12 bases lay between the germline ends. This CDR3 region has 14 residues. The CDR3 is CASSRWAPGNTIYF. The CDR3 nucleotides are TGTGCCAGCAGCCGCTGGGCCCCAGGAAACACCATATATTTT.

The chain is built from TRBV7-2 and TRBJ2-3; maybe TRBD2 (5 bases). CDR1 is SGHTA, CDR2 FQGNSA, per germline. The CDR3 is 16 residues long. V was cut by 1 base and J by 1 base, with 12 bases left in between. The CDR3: CASSLVLGLRTDTQYF. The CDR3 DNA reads TGTGCCAGCAGCTTAGTTCTTGGACTTCGCACAGATACGCAGTATTTT.

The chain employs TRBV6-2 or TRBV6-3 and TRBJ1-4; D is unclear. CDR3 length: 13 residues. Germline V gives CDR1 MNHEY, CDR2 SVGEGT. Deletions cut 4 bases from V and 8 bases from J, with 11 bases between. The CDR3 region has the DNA TGTGCCAGCAGTTCCCTGTCGGGAGAAAAACTGTTTTTT. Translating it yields CASSSLSGEKLFF.